The present T cell receptor (beta chain) was sequenced within a study of T cells in Graves' hyperthyroidism and ophthalmopathy. Study context: Peripheral blood specimens were obtained at initial diagnosis, prior to any treatment.

The CDR3 length is 16 residues. The J segment lost 1 base and the V segment lost 6 bases, leaving 10 bases of the junction unmatched. CDR1 and CDR2 (germline): MNHNS, SASEGT. Amplified TCR beta CDR3 regions derived from RNA transcripts. In the first-round RT-PCR of the TCR CDR3, the HTBI primer set was used. TCRdb redid the calling of the multiplex PCR reads with MiXCR, one entry per CDR3 protein. The sample has roughly 160,000 distinct CDR3 sequences, 9.4% seen once. On this clonotype: Its specificity is not known.

The study's findings and limits: The majority of expanded thyroid clonotypes above 0.001 also appeared in blood. Ophthalmopathy was predicted by the model a median of roughly 6 months ahead of onset.

Blood was sampled at initial diagnosis of hyperthyroidism, prior to onset of any ophthalmopathy symptoms. The chain uses TRBV6-1 and TRBJ1-1; TRBD1 matches at 8 bases. Sequenced: blood. The receptor was derived from a woman between 18 and 29 years old with Graves' hyperthyroidism that later progressed to Graves' ophthalmopathy. CDR3 region: CASSHNQQGGNTEAFF. The CDR3 DNA reads as TGTGCCAGCAGCCATAACCAACAGGGGGGGAACACTGAAGCTTTCTTT.